This T cell receptor beta chain was identified during a study of HIV-infected patients and healthy controls. TCRdb reprocessed the 5' RACE reads via MiXCR and lists one record per CDR3 protein. The sample consists of almost 65,000 distinct CDR3 sequences, 15% to 20% of them appearing once. Germline loops: CDR1 LNHDA, CDR2 SQIVND (reference sequence). The CDR3 runs to 15 residues. The V and J ends lost 4 bases and 0 bases, in that order; junction bases with no gene match: 3. The TCR was taken from a human donor in good health. Specimen: CD4+ T cells from blood. The chain has TRBV19 and TRBJ2-7; 10 positions agree with TRBD2. In DNA form, the CDR3 reads TGTGCCAGTAGTAACCTAGCGGGGGACTCCTACGAGCAGTACTTC. This sequence encodes CASSNLAGDSYEQYF.